The sequence of this T cell receptor (beta chain) was determined in a study of beta chain features in type 1 diabetes. Expressed TCRB transcripts were sequenced, since all the RNA that had been isolated was reverse transcribed. The protocol was immunoSEQ multiplex PCR, while the TCRdb copy is restricted to in-frame clones and leaves out a portion. The repertoire has around 16,000 clones, about 70% of them found once; the top ten carry approximately 0.8%. With regard to this clone: Its antigen remains unidentified.

Study-wide results and limits: Type 1 diabetes patients had moderately but significantly shorter TCRB CDR3s in all four CD4+ subsets. Resolution of whether HLA type affects TCRB rearrangement was not achieved here.

Germline V gene lookup returns CDR1 SGHNT and CDR2 YYREEE (reference sequence). V was shortened by 1 base and J by 8 bases, with 16 bases between the two germline ends. The CDR3 extends over 15 amino acids. The sequencing input was stem cell memory CD4+ T cells from blood. The clonotype comes from a man between 25 and 39 years old with type 1 diabetes. The V and J genes are TRBV5-4 and TRBJ2-1, with TRBD2 as a possible D gene (5 bases). The CDR3 here is CASSLIHSSSHEQFF. The DNA for the CDR3 is TGTGCCAGCAGCTTGATACACTCTAGCAGTCATGAGCAGTTCTTC.